The source of this T cell receptor (beta chain) is a study of shared T cell receptors in the human thymus. Sequencing was performed with immunoSEQ multiplex PCR; in TCRdb, only in-frame clones are kept and a portion is missing. The table has 600,000 to 900,000 clones, roughly 85% seen once. The CDR3 is 17 residues long. Germline V gene sequence: CDR1 MNHEY, CDR2 SMNVEV (reference sequence). V shed 3 bases and J shed 4 bases, with 22 bases lying between them. These same data were also listed under a study on human thymus T cells. That paper notes: Within thymic and blood repertoires, V and J gene usage appeared to be biased.

Specimen: thymocytes. The source of this sequence is a girl in the first two years of life with a congenital heart defect. The chain uses TRBV27 and TRBJ2-7, with D possibly TRBD1 on 6 matching bases. Here the CDR3 reads CASSFRPPWTEIYEQYF. In nucleotides, the CDR3 is TGTGCCAGCAGTTTTAGACCCCCGTGGACAGAGATATACGAGCAGTACTTC.